This T cell receptor (beta chain) derives from a study of post-analysis software for immune sequencing data. Prepared libraries of TCR beta cDNA carried unique molecular identifiers. TCRdb fed the PCR reads into MiXCR, producing one record per CDR3 protein. The table records 150,000 to 200,000 distinct CDR3 sequences, 30% of them present only once. Study outcomes and limitations: Elevated frequency relative to controls characterized several TRBV segments in patients, TRBV5-6, TRBV5-1 and TRBV20-1 among them.

This clonotype has at least ten counts. Antigen unknown. Per germline, CDR1 SGHAT and CDR2 FQNNGV. Trimming pared 5 bases from V and 5 bases from J, leaving 27 bases between. The CDR3 extends over 18 amino acids. The specimen sequenced was blood. The gene calls are TRBV11-2 and TRBJ1-2; D perhaps matches TRBD1 (6 bases). This TCR was sampled from a girl between 10 and 17 years old with multiple sclerosis. Written as DNA, the CDR3 is TGTGCCAGCAGCAGCTGGACAGCGGATGAGGTGGGGGAGTATGGCTACACCTTC. It codes for CASSSWTADEVGEYGYTF.